Reported below is one TCR beta chain. Its antigen is unknown. Per-nucleotide qualities are absent, and no much larger clonotype sits a single base away. Data came from an Illumina NovaSeq 6000. cDNA libraries for TCRalpha and TCRbeta were prepared by 5'RACE using constant-segment primers, with sample barcodes and unique molecular identifiers added. RNA was extracted from every sample with Trizol reagent. The libraries were amplified in two PCR steps, and the second step added a second sample barcode and Illumina TruSeq adapters. Sequencing of libraries was performed on an Illumina NovaSeq with 2 x 150 bp paired-end reads. On the authors' methods: The reads were demultiplexed and collapsed into UMI-guided consensus sequences using migec v1.2.7. Using mixcr v2.1.11, the UMI consensuses were aligned to TRA and TRB V and J templates and assembled into clonotypes. Clonotypes were classified as expanded or contracted when called significant by both edgeR and NoisET, with noise models trained on biological replicates. For edgeR calls, the thresholds were a false discovery rate-adjusted p below 0.01 and a log2 fold-change of 1. As an exploratory analysis of dynamics, PCA with hierarchical clustering was applied to max-normalized trajectories of the 1000 most abundant clonotypes. Separately sequenced CD4+ and CD8+ repertoires were used to assign the CD4 or CD8 phenotype of responding clones. The public reads were reprocessed in TCRdb via fastp at Q25 and MiXCR, keeping in-frame beta chains. Rows with one shared CDR3 protein collapse into an entry with the most common genes and DNA. These V and J calls derive from TCRdb rather than the authors' analysis. The sample table contains more than 250,000 distinct CDR3 sequences; only one count was recorded for over 15% of them. The biggest ten clones account for around 21% of the sample.

Ficoll-Paque density gradient centrifugation was the method used to isolate PBMCs. The source of the sample is a study of T-cell memory formation after mild COVID-19 (dated by TCRdb to about 2021). Regarding the complete study: TCR sequence clusters from the two donors were largely donor specific. Longitudinal TCRalpha and TCRbeta repertoire sequencing tracked T-cell clones expanding and contracting after mild COVID-19 in a couple of donors. The cohort was made up of two young adult volunteers, one female and one male, who were previously healthy.

Overall study results and their limits: Contracting CD4+ clones were located mainly in the CM and EM memory subsets, whereas CD8+ clones were found to be enriched in EMRA. Clones that contracted from day 15 to 85 showed balanced CD4/CD8 phenotypes, whereas a second wave of clones that expanded from day 15 to 37 leaned towards CD4+. Whether the second-wave clones peaking on day 37 were SARS-CoV-2 specific was not confirmed. Some responding clones were detected in pre-infection memory, which suggested that pre-existing cross-reactive memory T cells had joined the SARS-CoV-2 response. The study included only a couple of mild cases, and larger cohorts that include severe cases with pre-infection samples were judged to be necessary.

The sample consisted of PBMCs or a T cell subset sorted from them (not recorded which). This receptor was taken from a young man who had mild COVID-19 (a few samples of this study predate the infection). The sample titles of this study are shuffled in the database, so cell type and time point are left out; the donor was told from shared clones.

The DNA sequence is TGTGCCAGCCACCCGCCCTCTGGAAACACCATATATTTT. Its translation reads: CASHPPSGNTIYF. The rearranged segments are TRBV7-8 and TRBJ1-3, with the D gene uncertain. Including cysteine and phenylalanine, the CDR3 has 13 amino acids. The read is trimmed to its CDR3 DNA, 39 bases read in frame from base 1. According to the germline V gene, CDR1 reads SGHVS and CDR2 reads FQNEAQ. V is shortened by 8 bases, J by 0 bases, and the region joining them spans 8 bases.